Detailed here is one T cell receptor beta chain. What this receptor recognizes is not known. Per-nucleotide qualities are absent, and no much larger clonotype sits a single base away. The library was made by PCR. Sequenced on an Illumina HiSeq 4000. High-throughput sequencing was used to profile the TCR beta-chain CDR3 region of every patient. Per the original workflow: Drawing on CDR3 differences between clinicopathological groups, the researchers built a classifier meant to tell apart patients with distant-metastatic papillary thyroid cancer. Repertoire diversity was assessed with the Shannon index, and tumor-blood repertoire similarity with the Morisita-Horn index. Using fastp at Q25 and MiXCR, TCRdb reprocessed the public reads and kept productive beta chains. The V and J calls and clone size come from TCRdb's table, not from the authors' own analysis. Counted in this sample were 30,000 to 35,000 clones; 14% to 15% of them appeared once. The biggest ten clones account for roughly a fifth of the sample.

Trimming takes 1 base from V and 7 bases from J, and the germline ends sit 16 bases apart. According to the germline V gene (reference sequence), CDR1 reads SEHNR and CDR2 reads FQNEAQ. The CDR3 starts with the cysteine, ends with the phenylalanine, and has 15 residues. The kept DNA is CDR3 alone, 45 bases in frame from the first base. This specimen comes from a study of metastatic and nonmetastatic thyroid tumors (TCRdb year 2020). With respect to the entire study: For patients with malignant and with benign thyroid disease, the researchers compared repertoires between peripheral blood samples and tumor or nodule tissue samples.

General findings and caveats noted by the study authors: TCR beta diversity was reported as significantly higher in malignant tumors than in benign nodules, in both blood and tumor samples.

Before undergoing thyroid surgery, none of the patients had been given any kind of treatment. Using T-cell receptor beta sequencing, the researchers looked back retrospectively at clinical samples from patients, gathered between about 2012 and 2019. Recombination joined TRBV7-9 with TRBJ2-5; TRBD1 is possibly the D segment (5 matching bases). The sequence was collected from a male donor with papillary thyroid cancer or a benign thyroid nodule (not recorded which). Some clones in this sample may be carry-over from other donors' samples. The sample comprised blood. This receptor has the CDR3 CASSLGLGLRGTQYF. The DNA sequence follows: TGTGCCAGCAGCTTAGGCCTGGGGCTTAGGGGGACCCAGTACTTC.